This T cell receptor (beta chain) was identified in a study of response to subunit inactivated influenza vaccine. Findings and limits, study-wide: It was suggested by the authors that few new T cells are recruited by each seasonal influenza vaccination.

TCRdb fed the RT-PCR reads into MiXCR, producing one record per CDR3 protein. The top ten hold 26% of the sample, which has approximately 200,000 distinct CDR3 sequences, about 15% seen once. This clonotype has a handful of counts. The antigen is unknown. The V and J ends lost 1 base and 0 bases respectively, with 10 bases between them. The CDR3 is made up of 15 amino acids. The germline V gene encodes CDR1 MNHEY and CDR2 SVGAGI. The source of this sequence is a man aged 45-65 years who received an inactivated influenza vaccine. This specimen was CD8+ T cells sorted from PBMCs, taken more than 4 days after vaccination. The chain has TRBV6-5 and TRBJ2-7; unclear D gene. The CDR3 DNA reads as TGTGCCAGCAGTTACTTCGGCAGCATCTCCTACGAGCAGTACTTC. Residues: CASSYFGSISYEQYF.